The 3 T cell receptor beta chains in this list originate from one sample, sequenced in a study of T cells in Graves' hyperthyroidism and ophthalmopathy. TCR beta CDR3 regions were amplified from RNA transcripts. Using the HTBI primer set, a first-round RT-PCR was run on the TCR CDR3. TCRdb independently ran MiXCR on the multiplex PCR reads; one entry per CDR3 protein. Altogether hundreds of thousands of distinct CDR3 sequences are present, over 35% being singletons, with the ten largest covering around 10%. The sequenced sample was blood. The receptors here all came from a man aged 18 to 35 with Graves' hyperthyroidism.

The chain uses TRBV4-2 and TRBJ2-7; D ambiguous. Trimming removed 0 bases from V and 9 bases from J, with 15 bases in between. The CDR3 is made up of 14 amino acids. CDR1 and CDR2 from the germline V gene are LGHNA and YNFKEQ. The CDR3 DNA is TGTGCCAGCAGCCAAGACCCCGGGCGGTCAGCGCAGTACTTC. Residues: CASSQDPGRSAQYF.

This clonotype appeared a single time. An end of the junction differs from the germline gene, which may be a read error. The rearrangement joins TRBV20-1 to TRBJ2-7; 7 bases are a match to TRBD1. This CDR3 is 14 amino acids long. Per germline, CDR1 DFQATT and CDR2 SNEGSKA (reference sequence). As DNA, the CDR3 is TGCAGTGCTAGATACAGGGGTTTAAGCTACGGGCAGTACTTC. The encoded protein is CSARYRGLSYGQYF.

This clonotype has a handful of counts. V usage is TRBV4-1 and J usage is TRBJ1-2; D is unclear. In germline, CDR1 is MGHRA, CDR2 YSYEKL. Trimming removed 0 bases from V and 0 bases from J, with 8 bases in between. The CDR3 runs 15 residues. CDR3 loop: CASSQEEGTNYGYTF. The CDR3 DNA follows: TGCGCCAGCAGCCAAGAAGAAGGGACTAACTATGGCTACACCTTC.